The 24 T cell receptor beta chains given below trace back to one sample, sequenced in a study of T cells in Graves' hyperthyroidism and ophthalmopathy. TCR beta CDR3 region amplification was performed from RNA transcripts. HTBI primers were the set used in a first-round RT-PCR of the TCR CDR3. TCRdb passed the multiplex PCR reads through MiXCR, listing each CDR3 protein once. The sample lists hundreds of thousands of distinct CDR3 sequences, 38% seen once, with approximately 8.7% in the top ten. Sequences were obtained from blood. The source of these receptors is a man between 18 and 29 years old with Graves' hyperthyroidism.

This clonotype was observed a few times. This sequence joins TRBV4-1 and TRBJ2-7; TRBD2 might be the D (6 bases). In germline, CDR1 is MGHRA, CDR2 YSYEKL. Trimming left V 4 bases short and J 3 bases short, with 13 bases between. This CDR3 comprises 14 residues. CDR3 sequence: CASSPASEDYEQYF. The DNA for the CDR3 is TGCGCCAGCAGCCCCGCTAGCGAGGACTACGAGCAGTACTTC.

The chain employs TRBV7-3 and TRBJ1-5; D unclear. This CDR3 spans 14 amino acids. The V end lost 8 bases, the J end lost 2 bases, and 13 bases lay between the germline ends. Looked up from germline, CDR1 is SGHTA and CDR2 is FQGTGA. CDR3: CASGSKLGNQPQHF. In nucleotides, the CDR3 is TGTGCCAGCGGTAGCAAGCTGGGCAATCAGCCCCAGCATTTT.

The chain uses TRBV29-1 and TRBJ1-1; 7 bases map to TRBD1. The junction had 4 bases not matched to a gene; V was cut back by 8 bases and J by 4 bases. There are 11 residues in the CDR3. Germline CDR1 and CDR2: SQVTM and ANQGSEA. The CDR3 sequence: CSTHRGTEAFF. The CDR3 DNA is TGCAGCACCCACAGGGGCACTGAAGCTTTCTTT.

V usage is TRBV25-1 and J usage is TRBJ2-7; a possible D gene is TRBD1 (5 bases). Germline V gene data show CDR1 as MGHDK and CDR2 as SYGVNS. The CDR3 sequence is 13 residues long. In DNA, the CDR3 is TGTGACAGGCATCGACAGACGACCTACGAGCAGTACTTC. Protein product: CDRHRQTTYEQYF.

The chain joins TRBV9 to TRBJ1-2; possibly TRBD1 for D (6 bases). V lost 4 bases and J lost 2, with 15 bases in between. CDR1 and CDR2 (germline): SGDLS, YYNGEE. This CDR3 contains 15 residues. The CDR3 reads CASSPHGGPNYGYTF. CDR3 bases: TGTGCCAGCAGCCCACATGGGGGGCCCAACTATGGCTACACCTTC.

A word on this clonotype: This may be a read error: a much more frequent sequence differs by one nucleotide. The chain joins TRBV2 to TRBJ2-7; possible D gene TRBD2, 7 bases. Deletions cut 8 bases from V and 6 bases from J, with 17 bases between. The V gene's germline CDR1 is SNHLY and CDR2 FYNNEI. This CDR3 region has 13 residues. CDR3: CASGGARSGEQYF. DNA of the CDR3: TGTGCCAGCGGGGGGGCACGGTCCGGCGAGCAGTACTTC.

This chain links TRBV12-3 or TRBV12-4 with TRBJ1-5; TRBD1 agrees at 7 bases. The CDR3 sequence is 12 residues long. The junction had 4 bases not matched to a gene; V was cut back by 6 bases and J by 8 bases. The CDR3 here is CASSPDREPQHF. The DNA for the CDR3 is TGTGCCAGCAGCCCCGACAGGGAGCCCCAGCATTTT.

This clonotype was found a few times. As DNA, the CDR3 is TGTGCCAGCAGTTCGATGATGGGGGCGGGTACTGAAGCTTTCTTT. It yields the protein CASSSMMGAGTEAFF. This chain connects TRBV12-3 or TRBV12-4 to TRBJ1-1, with D perhaps matching TRBD1 (6 bases). V lost 4 bases and J 5 bases, leaving 17 bases between the germline ends. The CDR3 covers 15 residues.

This clonotype appeared a few times. The gene calls are TRBV11-3 and TRBJ1-1; 9 bases are a match to TRBD1. The germline gives CDR1 SGHNT, CDR2 YENEEA. Trimming cost V 5 bases and J 2 bases; bases outside gene matches: 9. The CDR3 sequence is 16 residues long. The CDR3 DNA is TGTGCCAGCAGCCGGACAGGGGAGATTTTAAACACTGAAGCTTTCTTT. The encoded protein is CASSRTGEILNTEAFF.

To note about this clonotype: One junction end disagrees with the germline gene, perhaps due to a read error. The chain combines TRBV2 with TRBJ2-7, with 8 nucleotides matching TRBD2. The J call may be faulty, since TRBJ2-1 better matches the DNA end. The CDR3 sequence is 14 residues long. The germline gives CDR1 SNHLY, CDR2 FYNNEI. The CDR3 nucleotides read TGCGCCAGCAGCTTGGCTAGCGGGCCCAATGAGCAGTTCTTC. It yields the protein CASSLASGPNEQFF.

V usage is TRBV30 and J usage is TRBJ1-5; no definite D call. The germline CDR1 and CDR2 sequences are GTSNPN and SVGIG (reference sequence). The CDR3 extends over 12 amino acids. Trimming pared 7 bases from V and 3 bases from J, leaving 10 bases between. CDR3 region: CAFDESNQPQHF. The DNA for the CDR3 is TGTGCCTTTGATGAGTCCAATCAGCCCCAGCATTTT.

This clonotype was seen at least ten times. The V gene is TRBV25-1, the J gene TRBJ2-5; D gene uncertain. This CDR3 has 13 amino acids. Trimming removed 2 bases at V and 2 bases at J, with 6 bases between. The germline V gene has CDR1 MGHDK and CDR2 SYGVNS. This CDR3 reads CASSEDSQETQYF. CDR3 in DNA: TGTGCCAGCAGTGAAGATTCGCAAGAGACCCAGTACTTC.

CDR3 protein: CSARLAGGAAQYF. In nucleotides, the CDR3 is TGCAGTGCTAGATTAGCGGGAGGGGCGGCCCAGTACTTC. This rearrangement joins TRBV20-1 to TRBJ2-5; TRBD2 matches 11 bases. The germline gives CDR1 DFQATT, CDR2 SNEGSKA (reference sequence). CDR3 length: 13 residues. The V and J ends lost 2 bases and 9 bases, in that order; junction bases with no gene match: 5.

The table lists this clonotype with a few counts. This chain connects TRBV5-1 to TRBJ1-1, with 7 bases matching TRBD1. The junction had 6 bases not matched to a gene; V was cut back by 4 bases and J by 3 bases. This CDR3 comprises 14 residues. Germline CDR1 is SGHRS and CDR2 is YFSETQ. The CDR3 DNA follows: TGCGCCAGCAGCCTGACAGGGTCGGACACTGAAGCTTTCTTT. This translates into CASSLTGSDTEAFF.

The V and J genes are TRBV7-2 and TRBJ1-2, with a tentative D call TRBD1 (5 bases). CDR3 length equals 14 residues. Germline CDR1 SGHTA, CDR2 FQGNSA. The V end was cut by 3 bases, the J end by 5 bases, with 13 bases between. The CDR3 nucleotides read TGTGCCAGCAGCTTTGGGGACCACCCTTATGGCTACACCTTC. It specifies CASSFGDHPYGYTF.

Details on this clonotype: One base away lies a much larger clone, so this may be a sequencing read error. The chain recombines TRBV7-9 with TRBJ1-1, with D unclear. Germline lookup yields CDR1 SEHNR and CDR2 FQNEAQ (reference sequence). This CDR3 region has 14 residues. With 5 bases removed from V and 5 bases from J, the gap between germline ends came to 15 bases. CDR3 loop: CASSPASLWTEAFF. The CDR3 region has the DNA TGTGCCAGCAGCCCGGCCAGCCTTTGGACTGAAGCTTTCTTT.

This clonotype came up once. It may be a read error: a sequence one base away is much more abundant. CDR3 protein: CASSERFSDEQYF. CDR3 DNA sequence: TGTGCCAGCAGTGAGAGGTTTTCCGACGAGCAGTACTTC. The rearrangement links TRBV2 to TRBJ2-7; D gene ambiguous. The CDR3 totals 13 residues. Germline CDR1 reads SNHLY; CDR2 reads FYNNEI. Trimming pared 3 bases from V and 5 bases from J, leaving 11 bases between.

This clonotype was observed many times. V is TRBV12-3 or TRBV12-4 and J is TRBJ1-2; D unresolved. The germline V and J ends were trimmed by 4 bases and 8 bases, with 11 bases remaining between them. The CDR3 covers 12 residues. The CDR3 reads CASSSGERGYTF. The CDR3 nucleotides are TGTGCCAGCAGTTCCGGGGAACGCGGCTACACCTTC.

The genes are TRBV20-1 and TRBJ1-2, with 9 bases matching TRBD1. Looked up from germline, CDR1 is DFQATT and CDR2 is SNEGSKA (reference sequence). The junction had 5 bases not matched to a gene; V was cut back by 4 bases and J by 8 bases. The length of the CDR3 is 12 residues. The CDR3, as DNA: TGCAGTGCTAATCGACAGGGGGGGGGCTACACCTTC. Translating it yields CSANRQGGGYTF.

The table lists this clonotype with a few counts. The chain employs TRBV19 and TRBJ1-5; D is ambiguous. V was pared by 9 bases and J by 2 bases, with 14 bases between. The CDR3 extends over 14 amino acids. The germline CDR1 and CDR2 sequences are LNHDA and SQIVND (reference sequence). CDR3 sequence (DNA): TGTGCCAGCGCCCAGGCGTGGCGCAATCAGCCCCAGCATTTT. It translates to CASAQAWRNQPQHF.

In this sample, this clonotype turned up a few times. The chain carries TRBV7-2 and TRBJ1-3; no reliable D call. Germline loops: CDR1 SGHTA, CDR2 FQGNSA. V was pared by 7 bases and J by 8 bases, with 12 bases between. The CDR3 length is 12 residues. The CDR3 DNA reads TGTGCCAGCACCCCCTCCCGCGACACCATATATTTT. The encoded protein is CASTPSRDTIYF.

The chain combines TRBV3-1 with TRBJ2-5; D gene uncertain. The germline V gene encodes CDR1 LGHDT and CDR2 YNNKEL (reference sequence). This CDR3 is 14 amino acids long. The V and J ends lost 7 bases and 3 bases respectively, with 15 bases between them. The CDR3 sequence is CASTLQDLEETQYF. The CDR3 DNA is TGTGCCAGCACGCTACAAGACTTAGAAGAGACCCAGTACTTC.

The V and J genes are TRBV25-1 and TRBJ1-1; possible D gene TRBD1, 5 bases. The germline V and J ends were trimmed by 4 bases and 7 bases, with 10 bases remaining between them. This CDR3 has 12 amino acids. Germline V lookup: CDR1 MGHDK, CDR2 SYGVNS. This CDR3 reads CASSGGIGEAFF. The CDR3 region has the DNA TGTGCCAGCAGTGGGGGGATCGGTGAAGCTTTCTTT.

This clonotype occurred many times. The chain joins TRBV25-1 to TRBJ2-5; possibly TRBD1 for D (5 bases). There are 18 residues in the CDR3. Germline CDR1 MGHDK, CDR2 SYGVNS. V was trimmed by 3 bases and J by 4 bases, leaving 24 bases between them. DNA for the CDR3: TGTGCCAGCAGTGATGGACCGCGGACACCCCTATTGCGAGAGACCCAGTACTTC. This sequence encodes CASSDGPRTPLLRETQYF.